The sequence of this T cell receptor beta chain was determined in a study of T cell responses to AZD1222 COVID-19 vaccine. TCRdb's copy holds only in-frame clones and misses some; the assay was immunoSEQ multiplex PCR. The sample has about 140,000 clones; roughly 89% are singletons. Details on this clone: The junction departs from germline at one end; a sequencing error may be responsible.

This CDR3 spans 14 amino acids. The germline V gene encodes CDR1 SSHAT and CDR2 FNYEAQ (reference sequence). The source of this sequence is an adult in good health. Sequenced material: peripheral blood, taken on day 0 of AZD1222 vaccination. This rearrangement joins TRBV7-7 to TRBJ2-5, with 9 positions matching TRBD2. The CDR3 DNA follows: TGTGCTAGCAGCCCCAGCGGGAGGAGTGAGACCCAGTACTTC. This encodes CASSPSGRSETQYF.